The 8 T cell receptor beta chains in this list originate from one sample, sequenced in a study of human CD4 T cells and Enterobacteriaceae. The table came from immunoSEQ multiplex PCR; TCRdb's copy has only in-frame clones and leaves some out. This sample carries fewer than 35,000 clones, approximately 81% of them seen once, and the ten largest clones take around 0.88%. Memory CD4+ T cells were sorted as all CD4+ cells except CD45RA+CCR7+CD95- naive cells, over 95% pure. Source material: memory CD4+ T cells from blood. The receptors stem from a human donor in good health.

The chain carries TRBV7-2 and TRBJ1-2; D gene uncertain. Germline CDR1 and CDR2: SGHTA and FQGNSA. This CDR3 is 14 amino acids long. Trimming removed 1 base from V and 2 bases from J, with 8 bases in between. The chain's CDR3 is CASSLGPGNYGYTF. The DNA for the CDR3 is TGTGCCAGCAGCTTAGGTCCGGGGAACTATGGCTACACCTTC.

The chain links TRBV6-1 to TRBJ1-5; the match to TRBD1 covers 7 bases. This CDR3 spans 14 amino acids. The ends lost 5 bases at V and 5 bases at J; junction bases unmatched: 6. Germline assignment: CDR1 MNHNS and CDR2 SASEGT. The CDR3 region is CASSLTGPDQPQHF. The CDR3 bases are TGTGCCAGCAGTCTGACAGGGCCCGATCAGCCCCAGCATTTT.

V usage is TRBV11-2 and J usage is TRBJ2-7, with D unresolved. This CDR3 is 14 amino acids long. Trimming left V 5 bases short and J 4 bases short, with 15 bases between. CDR1 is SGHAT and CDR2 is FQNNGV in the germline V gene. This CDR3 is CASSRPGSNYEQYF. The CDR3 region has the DNA TGTGCCAGCAGCCGCCCAGGCAGTAATTACGAGCAGTACTTC.

The chain employs TRBV7-4 and TRBJ1-2; D is uncertain. The CDR3 contains 16 residues. In germline, CDR1 is SGHVT, CDR2 SQSDAQ. Trimming removed 5 bases at V and 1 base at J, with 17 bases between. The CDR3 sequence is CASSQAYSEINYGYTF. The DNA for the CDR3 is TGTGCCAGCAGCCAAGCCTACAGTGAGATTAACTATGGCTACACCTTC.

The sample holds a few counts of this clone. The chain combines TRBV28 with TRBJ2-7; 9 nucleotides line up with TRBD2. In germline, CDR1 is MDHEN, CDR2 SYDVKM. The J segment lost 5 bases and the V segment lost 7 bases, leaving 12 bases of the junction unmatched. The CDR3 runs to 15 residues. This CDR3 is CASIPAGSGRNEQYF. The CDR3 bases are TGTGCCAGCATTCCCGCAGGGAGCGGGAGGAACGAGCAGTACTTC.

CDR3 in DNA: TGTGCCAGCAGATCCGCCTGGGCCTACGAGCAGTACTTC. Translated, it gives CASRSAWAYEQYF. The rearrangement joins TRBV6-6 to TRBJ2-7; D gene uncertain. V was trimmed by 6 bases and J by 2 bases, leaving 11 bases between them. This CDR3 region has 13 residues. The germline V gene encodes CDR1 MNHNY and CDR2 SVGAGI (reference sequence).

The chain employs TRBV30 and TRBJ1-2; perhaps TRBD1 as D (5 bases). The CDR3 runs to 10 residues. Germline V lookup: CDR1 GTSNPN, CDR2 SVGIG (reference sequence). V was pared by 7 bases and J by 7 bases, with 10 bases between. CDR3 sequence: CASNRIGYTF. The CDR3 nucleotides read TGTGCCTCGAACAGGATTGGCTACACCTTC.

The J gene is TRBJ1-5, the V gene TRBV6-4; D unclear. There are 14 residues in the CDR3. Looked up from germline, CDR1 is MRHNA and CDR2 is SNTAGT. V was shortened by 0 bases and J by 5 bases, with 8 bases between the two germline ends. The CDR3 nucleotides are TGTGCCAGCAGTGACTCTTTGTATGATCAGCCCCAGCATTTT. The encoded protein is CASSDSLYDQPQHF.